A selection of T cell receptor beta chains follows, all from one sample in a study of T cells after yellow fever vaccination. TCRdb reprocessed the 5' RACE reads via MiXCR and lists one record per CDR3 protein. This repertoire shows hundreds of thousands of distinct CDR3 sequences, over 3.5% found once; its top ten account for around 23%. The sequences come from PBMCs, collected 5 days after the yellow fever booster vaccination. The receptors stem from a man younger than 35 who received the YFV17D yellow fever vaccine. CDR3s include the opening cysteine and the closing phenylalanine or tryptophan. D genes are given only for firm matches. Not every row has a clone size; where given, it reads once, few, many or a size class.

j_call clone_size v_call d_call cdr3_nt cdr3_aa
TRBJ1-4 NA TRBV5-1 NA TGCGCCAGCAGCCCCTTGAACGGCGCTAATGAAAAACTGTTTTTT CASSPLNGANEKLFF
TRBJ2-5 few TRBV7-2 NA TGTGCCAGCAGCAAAGGCTTTTCCCAAGAGACCCAGTACTTC CASSKGFSQETQYF
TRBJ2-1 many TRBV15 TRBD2 TGTGCCACCAGCACGGGAAGTTGGCGGGGGGGTAACTACAATGAGCAGTTCTTC CATSTGSWRGGNYNEQFF
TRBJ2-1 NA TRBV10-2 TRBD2 TGCGCCAGCAGTGGGCCACTAGCGGGGGGGCCCCCTGAGCAGTTCTTC CASSGPLAGGPPEQFF
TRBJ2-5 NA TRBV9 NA TGTGCCAGCAGCGTAGCACCAGAACGAGGGACCCAGTACTTC CASSVAPERGTQYF
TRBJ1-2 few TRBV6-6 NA TGTGCCAGCAGTTACCCCCAACAGGGCCCTAGGCCTTATGGCTACACCTTC CASSYPQQGPRPYGYTF
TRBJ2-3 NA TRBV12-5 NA TGTGCTAGTGGTTCCGGGGACACAGATACGCAGTATTTT CASGSGDTDTQYF
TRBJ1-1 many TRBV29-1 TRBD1 TGCAGCGTTGGGACAGGGGGGACTGAAGCTTTCTTT CSVGTGGTEAFF
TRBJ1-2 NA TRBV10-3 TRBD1 TGTGCCATCAGGGGACAGGGGCTTGGCTACACCTTC CAIRGQGLGYTF
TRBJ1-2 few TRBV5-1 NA TGCGCCAGCAGCAGCGGTAAAGCCCGGGGCTACACCTTC CASSSGKARGYTF
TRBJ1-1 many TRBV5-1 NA TGCGCCAGCAGAACCTTCGGGAGGGAGACTGAAGCTTTCTTT CASRTFGRETEAFF
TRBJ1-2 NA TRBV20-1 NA TGCAGTGCTACCCCTGGAGGTAACTATGGCTACACCTTC CSATPGGNYGYTF
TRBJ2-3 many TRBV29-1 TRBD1 TGCAGCGTTGCAGGACAGGGGGGCGCGTGGGTCACAGATACGCAGTATTTT CSVAGQGGAWVTDTQYF
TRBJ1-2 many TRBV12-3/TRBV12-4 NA TGTGCCAGCAGCTTGAGGCACCAGATGAATGGCTACACCTTC CASSLRHQMNGYTF